This passage covers 5 T cell receptor beta chains from one sample sequenced in a study of a mutant IDH1 vaccine in newly diagnosed glioma. Method: immunoSEQ multiplex PCR; TCRdb's copy keeps in-frame clones and lacks some. The sample includes fewer than 45,000 clones, 65% to 90% of them seen just once. Time point denoted: week 35, safety follow-up. Vaccination comprised doses that each held 300 ug of mutant IDH1 20-mer peptide, plus topical imiquimod. These receptors are not linked to any known antigen. The input for sequencing was PBMCs, taken from a glioma patient whose treatment included an IDH1 peptide vaccine. The receptors were sampled from a woman aged 40 to 50 with glioma. Some clones in this sample may be carry-over from other donors' samples.

The V gene is TRBV29-1, the J gene TRBJ2-3; 9 bases line up with TRBD1. Looked up from germline, CDR1 is SQVTM and CDR2 is ANQGSEA. The CDR3 covers 13 residues. V lost 6 bases, J lost 3 bases, and 4 bases stayed unmatched. This CDR3 is CSVLQGATDTQYF. CDR3 coding DNA: TGCAGCGTGCTACAGGGGGCTACAGATACGCAGTATTTT.

CDR3 loop: CASSFGGQGHGYTF. The CDR3 nucleotides are TGTGCCAGCTCTTTCGGGGGGCAGGGGCATGGCTACACCTTC. The J gene is TRBJ1-2, the V gene TRBV7-3; TRBD1 is a possible D gene (6 bases). The CDR3 length is 14 residues. The germline CDR1 and CDR2 sequences are SGHTA and FQGTGA. V was shortened by 8 bases and J by 6 bases, with 19 bases between the two germline ends.

The V gene is TRBV7-2, the J gene TRBJ1-6; TRBD1 aligns across 10 bases. V lost 3 bases to trimming and J lost 11 bases; unmatched junction nucleotides: 10. The CDR3 covers 16 residues. Germline values: CDR1 SGHTA, CDR2 FQGNSA. CDR3 residues: CASSFPGQGMLAPLHF. The CDR3 nucleotides read TGTGCCAGCAGCTTTCCGGGACAGGGGATGTTGGCACCCCTCCACTTT.

The chain has TRBV19 and TRBJ1-1; D is undetermined. CDR3 length equals 13 residues. Trimming shortened V by 8 bases and J by 0 bases, and 10 bases separated the two germline ends. The V gene's germline CDR1 is LNHDA and CDR2 SQIVND (reference sequence). The CDR3 nucleotides read TGTGCCAGTTCTGCAACCATGAACACTGAAGCTTTCTTT. This encodes CASSATMNTEAFF.

J is TRBJ2-1 and V is TRBV4-1, with 10 bases lining up with TRBD1. In germline, CDR1 is MGHRA, CDR2 YSYEKL. V trimming: 3 bases; J trimming: 8 bases; junction bases outside the gene matches: 7. The CDR3 is 15 residues long. In DNA form, the CDR3 reads TGCGCCAGCAGCCAGGGACAGGGGCGGTTGGATGAGCAGTTCTTC. Protein sequence: CASSQGQGRLDEQFF.